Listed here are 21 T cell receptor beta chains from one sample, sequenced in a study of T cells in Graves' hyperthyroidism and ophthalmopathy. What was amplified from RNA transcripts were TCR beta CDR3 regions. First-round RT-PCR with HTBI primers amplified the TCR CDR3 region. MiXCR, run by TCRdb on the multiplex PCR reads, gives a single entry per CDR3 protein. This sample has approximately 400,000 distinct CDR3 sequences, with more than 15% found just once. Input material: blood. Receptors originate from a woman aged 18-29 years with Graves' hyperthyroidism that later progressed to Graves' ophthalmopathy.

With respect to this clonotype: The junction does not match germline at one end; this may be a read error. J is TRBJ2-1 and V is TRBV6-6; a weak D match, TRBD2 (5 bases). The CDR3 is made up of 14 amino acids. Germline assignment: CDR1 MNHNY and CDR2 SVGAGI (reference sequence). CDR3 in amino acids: CAGSYSTNYNEQFF. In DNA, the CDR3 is TGTGCCGGCAGTTACTCGACTAACTACAATGAGCAGTTCTTC.

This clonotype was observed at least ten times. For the CDR3, the DNA is TGTGCCAGCCCCCAGCAGGGGCCCCTCGTACACGAGCAGTACTTC. It translates to CASPQQGPLVHEQYF. The gene calls are TRBV12-3 or TRBV12-4 and TRBJ2-7; possibly TRBD1 for D (6 bases). The CDR3 covers 15 residues. The ends were cut back, 8 bases at V and 5 bases at J, with 22 bases in the middle.

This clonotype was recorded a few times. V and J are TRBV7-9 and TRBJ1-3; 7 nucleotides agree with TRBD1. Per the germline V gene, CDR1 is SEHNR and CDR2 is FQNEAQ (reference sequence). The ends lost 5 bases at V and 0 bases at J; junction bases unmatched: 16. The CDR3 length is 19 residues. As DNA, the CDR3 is TGTGCCAGCAGCCCCGCCTGGCCGACAGGGCGTCGCTCTGGAAACACCATATATTTT. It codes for CASSPAWPTGRRSGNTIYF.

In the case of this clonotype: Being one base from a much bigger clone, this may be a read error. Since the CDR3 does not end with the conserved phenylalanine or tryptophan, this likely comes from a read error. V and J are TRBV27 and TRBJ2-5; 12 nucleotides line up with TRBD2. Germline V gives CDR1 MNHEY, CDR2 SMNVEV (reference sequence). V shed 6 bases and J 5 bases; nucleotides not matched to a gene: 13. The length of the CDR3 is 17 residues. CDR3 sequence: CASSPGWLAGGSETQYL. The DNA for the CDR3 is TGTGCCAGCAGCCCAGGGTGGCTAGCGGGAGGGTCGGAGACCCAGTACCTC.

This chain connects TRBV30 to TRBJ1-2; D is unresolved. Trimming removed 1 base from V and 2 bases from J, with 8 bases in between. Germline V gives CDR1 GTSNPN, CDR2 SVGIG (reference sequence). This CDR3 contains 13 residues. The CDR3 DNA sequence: TGTGCCTGGAGTGGCCAGGAGAACTATGGCTACACCTTC. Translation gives CAWSGQENYGYTF.

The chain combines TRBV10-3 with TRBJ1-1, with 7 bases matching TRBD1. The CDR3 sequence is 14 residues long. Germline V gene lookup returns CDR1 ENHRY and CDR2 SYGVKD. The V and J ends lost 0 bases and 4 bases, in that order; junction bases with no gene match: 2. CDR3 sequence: CAISESRDSTEAFF. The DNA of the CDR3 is TGTGCCATCAGTGAGTCCCGGGACAGCACTGAAGCTTTCTTT.

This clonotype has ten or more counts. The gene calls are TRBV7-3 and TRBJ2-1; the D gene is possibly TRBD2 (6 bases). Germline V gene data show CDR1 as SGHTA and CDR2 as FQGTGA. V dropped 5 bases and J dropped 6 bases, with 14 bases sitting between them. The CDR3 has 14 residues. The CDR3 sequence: CASSVTGSGNEQFF. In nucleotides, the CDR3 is TGTGCCAGCAGCGTCACGGGTAGCGGCAATGAGCAGTTCTTC. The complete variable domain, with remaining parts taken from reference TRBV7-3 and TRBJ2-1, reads GAGVSQTPSNKVTEKGKYVELRCDPISGHTALYWYRQSLGQGPEFLIYFQGTGAADDSGLPNDRFFAVRPEGSVSTLKIQRTERGDSAVYLCASSVTGSGNEQFFGPGTRLTVL.

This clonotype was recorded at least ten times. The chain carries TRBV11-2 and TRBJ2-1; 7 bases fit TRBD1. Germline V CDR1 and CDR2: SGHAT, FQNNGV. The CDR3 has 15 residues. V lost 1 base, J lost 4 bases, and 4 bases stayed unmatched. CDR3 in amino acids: CASSLGQGGYNEQFF. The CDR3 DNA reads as TGTGCCAGCAGCTTAGGACAGGGTGGTTACAATGAGCAGTTCTTC.

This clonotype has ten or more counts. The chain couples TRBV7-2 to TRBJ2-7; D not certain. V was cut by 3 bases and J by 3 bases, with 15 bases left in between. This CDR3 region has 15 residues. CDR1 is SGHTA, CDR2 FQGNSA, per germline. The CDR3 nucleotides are TGTGCCAGCAGCTTTGATATCGGAGCCAACTACGAGCAGTACTTC. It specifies CASSFDIGANYEQYF.

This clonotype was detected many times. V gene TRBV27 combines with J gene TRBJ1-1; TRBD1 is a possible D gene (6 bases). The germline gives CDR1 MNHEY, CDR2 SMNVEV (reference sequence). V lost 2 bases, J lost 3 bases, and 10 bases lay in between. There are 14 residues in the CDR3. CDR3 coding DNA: TGTGCCAGCAGTTTAGGGGACACATACACTGAAGCTTTCTTT. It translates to CASSLGDTYTEAFF.

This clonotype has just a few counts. CDR3 protein: CSAATGGYQSEQYF. Written as DNA, the CDR3 is TGCAGCGCAGCGACAGGGGGTTATCAATCCGAGCAGTACTTC. The chain joins TRBV29-1 to TRBJ2-7; 9 nucleotides align to TRBD1. The CDR3 runs to 14 residues. The germline gives CDR1 SQVTM, CDR2 ANQGSEA. V gave up 7 bases and J gave up 6 bases; unmatched junction bases: 13.

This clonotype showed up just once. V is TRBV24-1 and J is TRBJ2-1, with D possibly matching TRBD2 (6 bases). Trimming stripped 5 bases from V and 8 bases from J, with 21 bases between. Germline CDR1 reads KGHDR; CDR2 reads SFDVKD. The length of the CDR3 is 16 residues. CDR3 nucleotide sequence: TGTGCCACCAGTGCCCGGCGGGGCGATTCGGGGGATGAGCAGTTCTTC. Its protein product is CATSARRGDSGDEQFF.

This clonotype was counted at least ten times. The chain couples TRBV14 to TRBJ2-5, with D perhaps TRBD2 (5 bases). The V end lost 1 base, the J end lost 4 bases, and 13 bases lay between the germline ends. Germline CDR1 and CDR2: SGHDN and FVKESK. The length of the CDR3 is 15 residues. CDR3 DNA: TGTGCCAGCAGCCAAGCGGACTTGACGGTAGAGACCCAGTACTTC. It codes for CASSQADLTVETQYF.

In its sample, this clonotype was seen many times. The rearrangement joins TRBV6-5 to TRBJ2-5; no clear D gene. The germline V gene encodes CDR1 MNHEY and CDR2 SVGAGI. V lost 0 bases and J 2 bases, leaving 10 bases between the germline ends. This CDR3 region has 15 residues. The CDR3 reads CASSYSSTDQETQYF. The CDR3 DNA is TGTGCCAGCAGTTACTCGTCGACGGATCAAGAGACCCAGTACTTC.

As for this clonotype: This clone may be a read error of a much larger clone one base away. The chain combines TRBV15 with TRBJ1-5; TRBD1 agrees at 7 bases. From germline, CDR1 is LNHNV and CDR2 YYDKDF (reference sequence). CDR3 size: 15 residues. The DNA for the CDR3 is TGTGCCACCAGAAGAGACGACAGGGTAGATCAGCCCCAGCATTTT. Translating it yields CATRRDDRVDQPQHF.

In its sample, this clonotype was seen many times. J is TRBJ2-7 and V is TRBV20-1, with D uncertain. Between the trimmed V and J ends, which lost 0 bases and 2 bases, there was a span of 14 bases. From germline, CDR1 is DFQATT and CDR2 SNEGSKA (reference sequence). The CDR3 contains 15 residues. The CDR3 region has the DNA TGCAGTGCTAGAGATCCAACTACTAACACCTACGAGCAGTACTTC. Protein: CSARDPTTNTYEQYF.

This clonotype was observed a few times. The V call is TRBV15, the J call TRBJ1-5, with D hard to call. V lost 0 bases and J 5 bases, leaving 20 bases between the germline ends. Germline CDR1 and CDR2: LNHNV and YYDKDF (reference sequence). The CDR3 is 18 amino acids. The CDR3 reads CATSRDSRRANDDQPQHF. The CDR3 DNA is TGTGCCACCAGCAGAGATTCACGGAGGGCGAACGACGATCAGCCCCAGCATTTT.

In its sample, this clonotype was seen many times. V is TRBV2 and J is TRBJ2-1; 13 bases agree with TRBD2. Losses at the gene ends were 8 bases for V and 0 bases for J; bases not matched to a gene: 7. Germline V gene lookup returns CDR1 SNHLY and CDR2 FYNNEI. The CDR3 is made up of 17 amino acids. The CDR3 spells CASGTSGTSASYNEQFF. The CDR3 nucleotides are TGTGCCAGCGGGACTAGCGGGACCTCCGCCTCCTACAATGAGCAGTTCTTC.

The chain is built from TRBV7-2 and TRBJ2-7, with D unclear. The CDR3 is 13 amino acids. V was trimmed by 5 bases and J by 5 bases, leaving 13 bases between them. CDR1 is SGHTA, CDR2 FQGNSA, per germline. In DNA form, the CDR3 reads TGTGCCAGCAGCGTATCTCCCTTAGACGAGCAGTACTTC. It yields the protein CASSVSPLDEQYF.

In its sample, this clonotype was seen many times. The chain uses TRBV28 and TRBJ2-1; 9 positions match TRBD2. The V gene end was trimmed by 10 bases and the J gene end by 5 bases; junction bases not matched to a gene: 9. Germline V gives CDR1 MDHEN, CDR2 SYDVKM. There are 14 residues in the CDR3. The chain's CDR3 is CATDLAGNDNEQFF. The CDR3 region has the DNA TGTGCCACCGACCTAGCGGGGAATGACAATGAGCAGTTCTTC.

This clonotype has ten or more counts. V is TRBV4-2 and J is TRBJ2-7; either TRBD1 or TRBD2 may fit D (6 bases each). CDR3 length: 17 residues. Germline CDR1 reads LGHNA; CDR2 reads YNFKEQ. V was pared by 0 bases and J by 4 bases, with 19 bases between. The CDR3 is CASSQDEGGEGGYEQYF. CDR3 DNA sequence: TGTGCCAGCAGCCAAGATGAGGGGGGCGAAGGTGGGTACGAGCAGTACTTC.